The 2 T cell receptor beta chains presented below share a single source sample, sequenced in a study of CD8+CD57+ T cells in acquired aplastic anemia. For CDR3 and TCR beta VDJ profiling, genomic DNA was the template used. TCRdb re-called the reads through MiXCR, storing one row per CDR3 protein. Among about 75,000 distinct CDR3 sequences listed, around 70% were seen once. Previously, flow cytometry had revealed CD8+CD57+ cell expansion in the patients chosen for sequencing. What was sequenced was sorted CD4+, CD8+, or CD8+CD57+ T cells (not recorded which) from PBMCs. The receptor source for this set is a human donor with aplastic anemia.

This clonotype was recorded once. The J gene is TRBJ1-2, the V gene TRBV12-3 or TRBV12-4; TRBD1 aligns across 8 bases. V shed 5 bases and J 7 bases; nucleotides not matched to a gene: 12. CDR3 size: 15 residues. CDR3 loop: CASSVTGQGLSGYTF. DNA of the CDR3: TGTGCCAGCAGTGTAACTGGACAGGGTTTATCTGGCTACACCTTC.

The sample holds many counts of this clonotype. The V gene is TRBV2, the J gene TRBJ1-3, with D tentatively TRBD1 (6 bases). The V and J ends lost 7 bases and 4 bases respectively, with 17 bases between them. Germline lookup yields CDR1 SNHLY and CDR2 FYNNEI. This CDR3 comprises 15 residues. CDR3 sequence: CASIPAPGGGNTIYF. CDR3 nucleotides: TGTGCCAGCATCCCCGCGCCGGGGGGCGGAAACACCATATATTTT.